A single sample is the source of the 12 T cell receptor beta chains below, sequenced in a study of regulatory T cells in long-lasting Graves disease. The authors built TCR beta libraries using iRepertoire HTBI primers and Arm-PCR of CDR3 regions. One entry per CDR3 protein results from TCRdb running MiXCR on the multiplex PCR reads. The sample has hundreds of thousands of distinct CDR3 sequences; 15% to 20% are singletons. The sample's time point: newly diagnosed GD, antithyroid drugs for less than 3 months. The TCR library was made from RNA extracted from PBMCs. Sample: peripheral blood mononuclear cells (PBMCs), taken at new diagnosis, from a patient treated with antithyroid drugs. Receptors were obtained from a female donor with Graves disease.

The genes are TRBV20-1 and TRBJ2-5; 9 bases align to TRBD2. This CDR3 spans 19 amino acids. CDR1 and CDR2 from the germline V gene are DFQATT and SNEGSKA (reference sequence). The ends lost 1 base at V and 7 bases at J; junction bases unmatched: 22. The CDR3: CSARAYLTSGLPRGRTQYF. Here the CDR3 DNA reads TGCAGTGCTAGAGCATACCTAACTAGCGGGCTCCCTCGGGGTAGGACCCAGTACTTC.

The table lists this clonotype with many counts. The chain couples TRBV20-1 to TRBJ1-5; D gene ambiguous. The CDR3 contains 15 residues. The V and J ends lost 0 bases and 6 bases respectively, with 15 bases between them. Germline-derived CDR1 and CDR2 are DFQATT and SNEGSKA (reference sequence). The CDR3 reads CSARDLEGGGQPQHF. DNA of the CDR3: TGCAGTGCTAGAGATCTGGAGGGCGGAGGTCAGCCCCAGCATTTT.

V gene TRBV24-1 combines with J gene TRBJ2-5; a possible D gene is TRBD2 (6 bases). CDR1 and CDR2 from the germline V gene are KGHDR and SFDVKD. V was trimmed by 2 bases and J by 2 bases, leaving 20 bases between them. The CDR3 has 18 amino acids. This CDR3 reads CATSDSGVGTPKQETQYF. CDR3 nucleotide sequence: TGTGCCACCAGTGATTCCGGCGTCGGGACTCCCAAACAAGAGACCCAGTACTTC.

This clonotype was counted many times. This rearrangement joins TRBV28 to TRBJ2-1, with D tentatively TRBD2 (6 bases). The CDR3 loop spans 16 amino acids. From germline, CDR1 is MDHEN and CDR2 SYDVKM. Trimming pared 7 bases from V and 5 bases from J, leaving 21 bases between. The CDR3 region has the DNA TGTGCCAGCAAGGCTCGCGGGAAGGGGCCCAACAATGAGCAGTTCTTC. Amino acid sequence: CASKARGKGPNNEQFF.

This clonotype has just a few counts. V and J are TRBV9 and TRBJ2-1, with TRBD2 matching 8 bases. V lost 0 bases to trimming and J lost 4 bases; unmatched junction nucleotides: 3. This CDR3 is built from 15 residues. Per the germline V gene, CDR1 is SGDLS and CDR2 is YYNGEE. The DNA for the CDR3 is TGTGCCAGCAGCGTAGAGTCTAGCGGGTACAATGAGCAGTTCTTC. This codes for CASSVESSGYNEQFF.

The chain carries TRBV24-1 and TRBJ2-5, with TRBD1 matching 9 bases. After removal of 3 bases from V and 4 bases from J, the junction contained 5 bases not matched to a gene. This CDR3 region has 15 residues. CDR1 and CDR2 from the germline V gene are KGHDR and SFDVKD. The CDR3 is CATSDTDRGGETQYF. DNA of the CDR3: TGTGCCACCAGTGATACGGACAGGGGAGGAGAGACCCAGTACTTC.

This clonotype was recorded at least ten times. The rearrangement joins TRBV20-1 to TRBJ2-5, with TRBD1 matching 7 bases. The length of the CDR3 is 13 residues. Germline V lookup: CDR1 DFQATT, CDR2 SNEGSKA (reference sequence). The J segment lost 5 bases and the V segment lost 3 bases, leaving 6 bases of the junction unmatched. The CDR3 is CSASRGGSETQYF. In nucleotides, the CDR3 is TGCAGTGCTAGCCGAGGGGGCTCGGAGACCCAGTACTTC.

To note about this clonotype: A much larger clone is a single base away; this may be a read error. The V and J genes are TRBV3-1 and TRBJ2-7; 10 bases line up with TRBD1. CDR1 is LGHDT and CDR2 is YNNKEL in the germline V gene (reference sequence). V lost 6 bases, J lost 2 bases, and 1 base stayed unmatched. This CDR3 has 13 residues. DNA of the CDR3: TGTGCCAGCAGGGACAGGGGGACCTACGAGCAGTACTTC. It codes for CASRDRGTYEQYF.

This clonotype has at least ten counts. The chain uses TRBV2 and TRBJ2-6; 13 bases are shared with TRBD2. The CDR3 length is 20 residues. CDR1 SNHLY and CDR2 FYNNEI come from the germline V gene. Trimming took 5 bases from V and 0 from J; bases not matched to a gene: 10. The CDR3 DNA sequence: TGTGCCAGCAGTCCTCGCCGACTAGCGGGAGGCAGCTCTGGGGCCAACGTCCTGACTTTC. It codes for CASSPRRLAGGSSGANVLTF.

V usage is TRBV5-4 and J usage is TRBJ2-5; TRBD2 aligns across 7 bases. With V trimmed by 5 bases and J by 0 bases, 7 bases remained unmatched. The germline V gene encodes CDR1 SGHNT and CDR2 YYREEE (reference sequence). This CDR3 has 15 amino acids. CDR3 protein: CASSDGGGNQETQYF. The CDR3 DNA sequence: TGTGCCAGCAGTGACGGCGGGGGAAACCAAGAGACCCAGTACTTC.

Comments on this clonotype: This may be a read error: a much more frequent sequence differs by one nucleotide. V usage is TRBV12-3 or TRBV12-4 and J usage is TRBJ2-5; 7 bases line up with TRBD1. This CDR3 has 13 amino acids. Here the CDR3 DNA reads TGTGCCAGCAGTTCGACAGGGTCAGAGACCCAGTGCTTC. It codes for CASSSTGSETQCF.

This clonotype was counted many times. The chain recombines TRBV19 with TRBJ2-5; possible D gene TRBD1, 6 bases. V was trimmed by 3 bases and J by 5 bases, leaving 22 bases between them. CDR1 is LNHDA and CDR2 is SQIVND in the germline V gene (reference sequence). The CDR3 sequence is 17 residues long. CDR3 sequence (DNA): TGTGCCAGTAGTATGGAGAGGTTTGTTGGGGGCGTGGAGACCCAGTACTTC. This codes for CASSMERFVGGVETQYF.